The rows below give T cell receptor beta chains drawn from one sample of a study of blood T cells in healthy people across ages. MiXCR, run by TCRdb on the 5' RACE reads, gives a single entry per CDR3 protein. The data hold about 930,000 distinct CDR3 sequences, with almost 30% observed a single time. The sample was also linked to a second study, of T cells of mothers and their children.

The material sequenced was blood. The receptors were gathered from a woman between 40 and 55 years old in good health. Both conserved end residues are part of each CDR3. Each record gives: CDR3 DNA, CDR3 protein, V gene, J gene, D gene, clone size. D genes are given only for firm matches. Clone size appears in some rows only: once, few, many, or a class for an expanded clone.

TGCAGTACTAGGGGGCCTACAGGCTATAATTCACCCCTCCACTTT,CSTRGPTGYNSPLHF,TRBV20-1,TRBJ1-6,TRBD1,once
TGTGCCTGGAGTGTACCACGAGGGGCTTATACTGAAGCTTTCTTT,CAWSVPRGAYTEAFF,TRBV30,TRBJ1-1,NA,few
TGTGCCACCAGCAGCACAGGCAGTGGCAATGAGCAGTTCTTC,CATSSTGSGNEQFF,TRBV15,TRBJ2-1,NA,NA
TGTGCCAGCACGTCCGTGGACGAGCAGTACTTC,CASTSVDEQYF,TRBV3-1,TRBJ2-7,NA,many
TGTGCCAGCAGCCAAGATAGCGGGGGAAACATTCAGTACTTC,CASSQDSGGNIQYF,TRBV4-2,TRBJ2-4,TRBD2,many
TGTGCCAGCAGCCATCGACGGGGCACATACCAAGAGACCCAGTACTTC,CASSHRRGTYQETQYF,TRBV7-2,TRBJ2-5,NA,NA
TGTGCCACCAGCATTGACCGGGACAGGGACGAGCAGTACTTC,CATSIDRDRDEQYF,TRBV15,TRBJ2-7,TRBD1,many
TGCGCCAGCAACTTGCAGGGGGCTGAGATTGAAGCTTTCTTT,CASNLQGAEIEAFF,TRBV5-1,TRBJ1-1,TRBD1,NA
TGTGCCACCAGCCGGCGGGCTGGCACAGATACGCAGTATTTT,CATSRRAGTDTQYF,TRBV15,TRBJ2-3,NA,many
TGTGCCAGCAGCTCATACCCCTACGAGCAGTACTTC,CASSSYPYEQYF,TRBV13,TRBJ2-7,NA,many
TGCGCCAGCAGCCCAGATATGGGAGCCACTGAAGCTTTCTTT,CASSPDMGATEAFF,TRBV4-1,TRBJ1-1,NA,NA
TGCGCCAGCACCGGGGGGACTGAAGCTTTCTTT,CASTGGTEAFF,TRBV4-1,TRBJ1-1,NA,NA
TGTGCCAGCAGCCAATTGGACAGGGCAGCAGCATATGGCTACACCTTC,CASSQLDRAAAYGYTF,TRBV3-1,TRBJ1-2,TRBD1,many